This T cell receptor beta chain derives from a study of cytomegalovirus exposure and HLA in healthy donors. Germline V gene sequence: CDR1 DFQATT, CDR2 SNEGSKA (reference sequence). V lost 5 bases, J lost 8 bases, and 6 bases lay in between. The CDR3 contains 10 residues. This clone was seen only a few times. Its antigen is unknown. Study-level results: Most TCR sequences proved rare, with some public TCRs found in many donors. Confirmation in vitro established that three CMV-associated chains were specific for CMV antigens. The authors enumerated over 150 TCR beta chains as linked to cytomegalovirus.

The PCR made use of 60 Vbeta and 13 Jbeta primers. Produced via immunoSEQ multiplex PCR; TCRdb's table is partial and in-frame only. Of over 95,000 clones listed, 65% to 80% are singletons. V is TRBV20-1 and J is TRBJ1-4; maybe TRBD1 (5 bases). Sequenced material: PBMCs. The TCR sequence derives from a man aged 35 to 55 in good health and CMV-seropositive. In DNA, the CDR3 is TGCAGTGCTGGGGCAGAAAAACTGTTTTTT. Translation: CSAGAEKLFF.